The clone carrying this T cell receptor (beta chain) was seen only once. The CDR3 extends over 17 amino acids. CDR1 and CDR2 from the germline V gene are SGHDT and YYEEEE. J gave up 0 bases and V 3 bases, and 5 bases lay outside the gene matches. TCRdb called clones again from the PCR reads with MiXCR. This sample has over 40,000 clones, with roughly an eighth found just once. The entry originates in a study of metastatic and nonmetastatic thyroid tumors. Study-level information: Patients with malignant and benign thyroid disease provided blood and tumor or nodule tissue, whose repertoires were compared.

Every patient was untreated before thyroid surgery. Sequenced sample: blood. The rearrangement links TRBV5-6 to TRBJ2-7; 14 bases are a match to TRBD2. The TCR comes from a female donor with papillary thyroid cancer or a benign thyroid nodule (not recorded which). Some clones in this sample may be carry-over from other donors' samples. The CDR3 protein is CASSSGLAGVSSYEQYF. Written as DNA, the CDR3 is TGTGCCAGCAGCTCGGGACTAGCGGGGGTTAGCTCCTACGAGCAGTACTTC.